The clone carrying this TCR beta chain showed up many times. Antigen: not known. Between the trimmed V and J ends, which lost 4 bases and 10 bases, there was a span of 14 bases. CDR1 SGHTA and CDR2 FQGNSA come from the germline V gene. The CDR3 loop spans 14 amino acids. MiXCR was run by TCRdb on the multiplex PCR reads, yielding one entry per CDR3 protein. The table has 200,000 to 300,000 distinct CDR3 sequences, roughly 30% seen once. The lymph nodes were axillary draining lymph nodes from breast cancer patients. These data belong to a study of breast tumors, draining lymph nodes, adjacent tissues. General study points: Tumor repertoires ranked between lymph nodes and nontumor tissue in diversity, with V and J gene preferences. Data fit most tumor T cells coming from lymph node, expanding in tumor. Tumor and nontumor repertoires were significantly more similar in luminal-like than in basal-like breast cancer.

The chain recombines TRBV7-2 with TRBJ1-6, with a weak D call TRBD1 (6 bases). Sequenced material: axillary lymph node tissue. The receptor comes from a female donor with breast cancer. Some clones in this sample may be carry-over from other donors' samples. The CDR3 region is CASSSPGGASPLHF. In DNA, the CDR3 is TGTGCCAGCAGCTCCCCGGGGGGGGCCTCACCCCTCCACTTT. Full variable domain (outside the CDR3, taken from reference TRBV7-2 and TRBJ1-6): GAGVSQSPSNKVTEKGKDVELRCDPISGHTALYWYRQSLGQGLEFLIYFQGNSAPDKSGLPSDRFSAERTGGSVSTLTIQRTQQEDSAVYLCASSSPGGASPLHFGNGTRLTVT.